This T cell receptor beta chain was recorded in a study of T cell responses to AZD1222 COVID-19 vaccine. Study details: Second-dose intervals of approximately 4 or approximately 12 weeks were pooled.

Generated by immunoSEQ multiplex PCR, the TCRdb table keeps only in-frame clones and is missing some. The data hold about 110,000 clones, with approximately 89% observed a single time. Germline CDR1 and CDR2: SGHAT and FQNNGV. Trimming removed 5 bases from V and 0 bases from J; junction bases left unmatched: 5. The CDR3 consists of 16 residues. A note on this clone: Its matching antigen is unknown.

Whole-study results and caveats: Spike-specific TCR breadth and depth went up after people got two AZD1222 doses. It should be noted that donors were predominantly white British and more often female, and clonal diversity was possibly underestimated. Repertoire sampling happened only post peak T cell response.

The TCR sequence derives from an adult in good health. This chain connects TRBV11-2 to TRBJ2-5; 11 bases map to TRBD2. The sample in question was peripheral blood, obtained on day 0 of AZD1222 vaccination. This chain's CDR3 is CASSPGLADYQETQYF. The CDR3, as DNA: TGTGCCAGCAGCCCGGGACTAGCGGATTACCAAGAGACCCAGTACTTC.